This T cell receptor beta chain stems from a study of cytomegalovirus exposure and HLA in healthy donors. It was healthy bone marrow donors who served as donors. This PCR relied on a set of 60 Vbeta primers and 13 Jbeta primers. Measured with immunoSEQ multiplex PCR; TCRdb has only the in-frame clones, and not every one. The data show about 170,000 clones, around 85% seen once. The CDR3 loop spans 13 amino acids. Looked up from germline, CDR1 is MGHRA and CDR2 is YSYEKL. Germline trimming cut 6 bases from V and 4 bases from J; bases unmatched to any gene: 3. This clone appeared once. The chain uses TRBV4-1 and TRBJ2-7; TRBD2 matches at 10 bases. This TCR came from a boy aged 2 to 10 in good health and CMV-seronegative. The sample taken for sequencing was PBMCs. As DNA, the CDR3 is TGCGCCAGCAGAGGACTAGCGGAGTACGAGCAGTACTTC. Protein: CASRGLAEYEQYF.